These T cell receptor beta chains were read from a single sample in a study of T-cell reconstitution after alpha-beta-depleted transplantation in children. TCRdb redid the calling of the PCR reads with MiXCR, one entry per CDR3 protein. Of under 450,000 distinct CDR3 sequences listed, around 15% are singletons. The sequencing here drew on PBMCs, mostly from graft donor cells, taken 360 days after TCRalphabeta/CD19-depleted stem cell transplant. Source of these receptors: a boy under two years old who had a stem cell transplant for Wiskott-Aldrich syndrome, so the T cells may come from the graft donor. CDR3s leave out the opening cysteine and the closing phenylalanine or tryptophan. Each record gives: J gene, V gene, CDR3 protein.

>TRBJ2-7|TRBV21-1
ASSTQDRAYEQY
>TRBJ1-2|TRBV7-9
ASSEDRVLYGYT
>TRBJ2-5|TRBV5-1
ASSLGLAGLYQETQY
>TRBJ2-1|TRBV24-1
ATSDPRTSGRGNNEQF
>TRBJ2-1|TRBV5-1
ASSLSGGSRGEQF
>TRBJ2-3|TRBV5-1
ASSLVSPDWTDTQY
>TRBJ2-7|TRBV25-1
ASSAGYGTRPYEQY
>TRBJ2-5|TRBV24-1
ATSGPTTVQY
>TRBJ1-1|TRBV2
ASKGGGDTEAF
>TRBJ2-1|TRBV10-3
AISDSTSGGRRF
>TRBJ2-1|TRBV20-1
SASARGWENSYNEQF
>TRBJ2-1|TRBV24-1
ATSAPSRNEQF
>TRBJ1-1|TRBV12-3/TRBV12-4
ASKRLSVHTQAF
>TRBJ2-2|TRBV2
ACSLVSPLTGAYTGELF
>TRBJ2-1|TRBV6-2/TRBV6-3
ASSHTFRGQF
>TRBJ2-2|TRBV5-1
ASSLAGKRSGELF
>TRBJ1-3|TRBV2
ASSVDIRPGNTIY
>TRBJ2-2|TRBV12-3/TRBV12-4
ASTRTSGRGTGELF
>TRBJ2-1|TRBV12-3/TRBV12-4
ASSLRTNSEQF
>TRBJ2-1|TRBV20-1
SARIREGPGYNEQF
>TRBJ2-7|TRBV7-4
AISNPDRCIQLDSYEQY
>TRBJ1-4|TRBV5-1
ASSLDGNEKLF
>TRBJ2-1|TRBV4-1
ASSLRIGGRYNEQF
>TRBJ2-7|TRBV7-9
ASSLGLLYEQY
>TRBJ2-6|TRBV5-1
ASSPGDRIFASLSGANVLT
>TRBJ2-2|TRBV6-2/TRBV6-3
ASTFETRFNTGELF
>TRBJ2-7|TRBV15
ATSSPRIGSRGWEQY
>TRBJ2-1|TRBV20-1
TALGINEQF
>TRBJ2-3|TRBV18
ASSPRGSTDTQY
>TRBJ2-5|TRBV2
ASSVGTGKKTQY
>TRBJ2-7|TRBV21-1
ASSKGPPYEQY
>TRBJ2-1|TRBV7-9
ASGSGGDNEQF
>TRBJ2-7|TRBV6-5
ASSYSLAVSSYEQY
>TRBJ2-7|TRBV15
ATSRLKRTGGAYEQY
>TRBJ2-7|TRBV29-1
SAGSGTGGGLAYEQY
>TRBJ2-1|TRBV7-9
ASSSPDRYNEQF
>TRBJ2-1|TRBV5-1
ASSRQGLDNEQF
>TRBJ2-7|TRBV12-3/TRBV12-4
ASRLAGGKNYEQY
>TRBJ2-1|TRBV4-2
ASSQDRGSGNEQF
>TRBJ2-5|TRBV5-1
ASSLFQETQY
>TRBJ2-2|TRBV27
ASRIDLGAGELF